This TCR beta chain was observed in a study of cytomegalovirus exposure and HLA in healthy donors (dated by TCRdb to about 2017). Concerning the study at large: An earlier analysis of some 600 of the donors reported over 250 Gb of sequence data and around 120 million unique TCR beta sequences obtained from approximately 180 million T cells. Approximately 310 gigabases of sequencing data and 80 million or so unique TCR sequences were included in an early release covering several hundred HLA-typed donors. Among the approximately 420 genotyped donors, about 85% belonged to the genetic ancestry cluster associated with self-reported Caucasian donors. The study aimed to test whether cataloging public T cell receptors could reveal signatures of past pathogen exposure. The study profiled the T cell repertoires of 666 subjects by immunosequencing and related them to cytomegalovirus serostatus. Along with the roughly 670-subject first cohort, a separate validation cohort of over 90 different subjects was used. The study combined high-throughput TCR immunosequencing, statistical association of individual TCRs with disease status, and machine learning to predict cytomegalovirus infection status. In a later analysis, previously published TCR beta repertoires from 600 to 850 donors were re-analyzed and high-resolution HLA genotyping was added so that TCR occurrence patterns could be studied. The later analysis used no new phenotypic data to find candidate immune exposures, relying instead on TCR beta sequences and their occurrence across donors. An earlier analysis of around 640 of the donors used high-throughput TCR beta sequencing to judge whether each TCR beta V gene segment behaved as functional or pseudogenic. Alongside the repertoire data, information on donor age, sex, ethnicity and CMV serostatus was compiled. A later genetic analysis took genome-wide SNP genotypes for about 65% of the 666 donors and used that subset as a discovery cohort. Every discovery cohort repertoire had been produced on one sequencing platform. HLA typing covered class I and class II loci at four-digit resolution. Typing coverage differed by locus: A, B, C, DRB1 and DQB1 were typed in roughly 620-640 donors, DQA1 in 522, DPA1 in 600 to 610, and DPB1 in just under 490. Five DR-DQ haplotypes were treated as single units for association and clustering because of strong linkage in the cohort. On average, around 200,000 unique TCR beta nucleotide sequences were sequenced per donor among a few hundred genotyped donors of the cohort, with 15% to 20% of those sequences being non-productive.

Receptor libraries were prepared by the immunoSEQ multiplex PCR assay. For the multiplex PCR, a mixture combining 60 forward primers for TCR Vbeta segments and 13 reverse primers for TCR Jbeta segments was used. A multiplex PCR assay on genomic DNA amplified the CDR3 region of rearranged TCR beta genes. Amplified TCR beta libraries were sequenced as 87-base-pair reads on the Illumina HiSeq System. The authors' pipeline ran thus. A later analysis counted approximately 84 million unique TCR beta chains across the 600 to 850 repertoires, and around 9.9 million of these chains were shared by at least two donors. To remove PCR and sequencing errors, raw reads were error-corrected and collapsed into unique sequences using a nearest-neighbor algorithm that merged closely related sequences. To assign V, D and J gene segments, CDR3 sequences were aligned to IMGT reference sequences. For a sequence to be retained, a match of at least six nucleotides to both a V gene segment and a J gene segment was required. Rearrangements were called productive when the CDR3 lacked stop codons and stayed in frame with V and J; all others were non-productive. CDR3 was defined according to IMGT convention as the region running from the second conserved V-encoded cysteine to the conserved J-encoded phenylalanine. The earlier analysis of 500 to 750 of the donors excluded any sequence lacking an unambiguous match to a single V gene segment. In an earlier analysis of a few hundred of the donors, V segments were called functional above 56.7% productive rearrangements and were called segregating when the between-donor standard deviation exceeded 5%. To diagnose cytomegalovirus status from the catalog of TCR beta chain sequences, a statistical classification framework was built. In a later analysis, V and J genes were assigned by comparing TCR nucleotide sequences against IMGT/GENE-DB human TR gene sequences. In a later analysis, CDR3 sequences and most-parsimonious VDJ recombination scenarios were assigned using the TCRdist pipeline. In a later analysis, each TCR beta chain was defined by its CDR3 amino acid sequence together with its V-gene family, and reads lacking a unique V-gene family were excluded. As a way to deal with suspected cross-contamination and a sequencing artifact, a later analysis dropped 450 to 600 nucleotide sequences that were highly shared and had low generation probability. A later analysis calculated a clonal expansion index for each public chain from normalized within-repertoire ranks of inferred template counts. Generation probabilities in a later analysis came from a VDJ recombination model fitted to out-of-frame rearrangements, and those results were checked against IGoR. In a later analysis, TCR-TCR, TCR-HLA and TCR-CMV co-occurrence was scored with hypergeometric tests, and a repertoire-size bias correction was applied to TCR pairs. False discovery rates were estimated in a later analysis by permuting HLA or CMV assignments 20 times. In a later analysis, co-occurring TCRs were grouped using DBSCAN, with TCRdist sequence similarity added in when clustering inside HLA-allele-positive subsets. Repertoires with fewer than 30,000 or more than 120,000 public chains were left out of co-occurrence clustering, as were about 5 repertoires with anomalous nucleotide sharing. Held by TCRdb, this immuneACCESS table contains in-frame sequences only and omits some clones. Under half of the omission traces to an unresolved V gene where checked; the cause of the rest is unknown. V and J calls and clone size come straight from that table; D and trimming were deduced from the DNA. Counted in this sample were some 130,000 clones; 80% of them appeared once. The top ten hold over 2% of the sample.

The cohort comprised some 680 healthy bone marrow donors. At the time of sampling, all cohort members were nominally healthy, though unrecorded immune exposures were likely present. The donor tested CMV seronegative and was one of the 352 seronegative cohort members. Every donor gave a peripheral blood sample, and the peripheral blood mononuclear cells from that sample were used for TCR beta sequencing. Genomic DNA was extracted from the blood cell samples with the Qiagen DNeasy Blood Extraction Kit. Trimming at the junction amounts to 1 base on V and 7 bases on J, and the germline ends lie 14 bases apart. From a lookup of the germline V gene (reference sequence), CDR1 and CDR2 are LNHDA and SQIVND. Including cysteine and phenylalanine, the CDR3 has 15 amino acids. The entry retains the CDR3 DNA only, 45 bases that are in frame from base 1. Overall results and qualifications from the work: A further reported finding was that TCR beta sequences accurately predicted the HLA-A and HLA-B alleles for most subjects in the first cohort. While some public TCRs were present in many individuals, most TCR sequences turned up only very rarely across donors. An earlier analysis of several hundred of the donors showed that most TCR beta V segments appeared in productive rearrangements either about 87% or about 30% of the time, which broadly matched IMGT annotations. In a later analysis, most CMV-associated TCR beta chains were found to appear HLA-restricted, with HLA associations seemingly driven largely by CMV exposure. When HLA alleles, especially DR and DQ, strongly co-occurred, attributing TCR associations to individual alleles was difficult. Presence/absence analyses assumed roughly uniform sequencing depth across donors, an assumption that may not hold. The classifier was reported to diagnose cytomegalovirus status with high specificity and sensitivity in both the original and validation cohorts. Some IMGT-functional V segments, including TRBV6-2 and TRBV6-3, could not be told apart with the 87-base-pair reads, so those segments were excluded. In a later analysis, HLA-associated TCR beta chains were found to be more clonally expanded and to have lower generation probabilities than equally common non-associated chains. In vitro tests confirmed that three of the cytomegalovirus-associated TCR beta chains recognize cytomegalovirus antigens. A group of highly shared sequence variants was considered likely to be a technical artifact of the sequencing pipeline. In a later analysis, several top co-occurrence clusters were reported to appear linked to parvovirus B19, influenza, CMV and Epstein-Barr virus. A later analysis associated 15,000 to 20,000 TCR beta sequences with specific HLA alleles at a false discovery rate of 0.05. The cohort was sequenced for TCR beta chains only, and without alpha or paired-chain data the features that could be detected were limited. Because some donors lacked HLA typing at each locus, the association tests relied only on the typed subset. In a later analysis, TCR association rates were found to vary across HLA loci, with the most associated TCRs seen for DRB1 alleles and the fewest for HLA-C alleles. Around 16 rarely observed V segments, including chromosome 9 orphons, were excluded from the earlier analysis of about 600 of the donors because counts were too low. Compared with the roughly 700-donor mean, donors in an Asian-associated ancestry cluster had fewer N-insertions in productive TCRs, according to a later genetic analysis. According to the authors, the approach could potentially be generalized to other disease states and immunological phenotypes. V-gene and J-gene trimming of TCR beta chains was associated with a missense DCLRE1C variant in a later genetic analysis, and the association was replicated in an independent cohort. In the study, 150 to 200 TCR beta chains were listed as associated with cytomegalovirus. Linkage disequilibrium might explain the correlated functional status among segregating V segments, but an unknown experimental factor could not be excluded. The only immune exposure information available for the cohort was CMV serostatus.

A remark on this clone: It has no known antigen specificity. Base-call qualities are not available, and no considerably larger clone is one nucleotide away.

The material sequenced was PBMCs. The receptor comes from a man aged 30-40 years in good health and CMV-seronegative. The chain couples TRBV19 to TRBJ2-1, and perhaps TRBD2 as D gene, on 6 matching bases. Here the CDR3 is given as CASSIGGRSGNEQFF. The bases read TGTGCCAGTAGTATAGGGGGGAGGTCCGGGAATGAGCAGTTCTTC.